This T cell receptor (beta chain) appears in the sequencing data of a study of response to subunit inactivated influenza vaccine (dated by TCRdb to 2017 to 2018). Regarding the complete study: To follow how T cells responded to a trivalent subunit inactivated influenza vaccine, the researchers relied on deep quantitative profiling of the T cell receptor repertoire. What the research found in general, with its limitations: The authors proposed that each seasonal influenza vaccination may bring in only a limited number of new T cells.

Receptors were amplified or captured by RT-PCR. Instrument on record: Illumina HiSeq 2500. In-frame beta chains were kept once TCRdb had trimmed the public reads at Q25 with fastp and called clones with MiXCR. Rows matching on CDR3 protein sequence are summarized as one entry with the most common DNA and genes. This sample lists about 780,000 distinct CDR3 sequences; approximately 17% were detected once. The ten largest clones add up to about 11% of the sample. V is cut back by 5 bases and J by 3 bases, with 11 bases in the junction unmatched. Including cysteine and phenylalanine, the CDR3 has 17 amino acids. The DNA shown is the 51-base CDR3, in frame from base 1. This clonotype has just a few counts. This receptor's antigen is unknown. Base qualities were left out, and no much larger clone turns up one base away.

The sequences come from PBMCs from blood, collected 5 to 6 days after vaccination. The clonotype originates from a middle-aged man who received an inactivated influenza vaccine. Donor details come from another sample of the same person, matched by shared clones. The rearrangement joined TRBV12-3 or TRBV12-4 to TRBJ1-1, with 11 bases aligning to TRBD1. DNA sequence: TGTGCCAGCAGTCCGACCCGGGACAGGGGGTTCGACACTGAAGCTTTCTTT. Its product reads: CASSPTRDRGFDTEAFF.